A selection of T cell receptor beta chains follows, all from one sample in a study of cytomegalovirus exposure and HLA in healthy donors. Measured with immunoSEQ multiplex PCR; TCRdb has only the in-frame clones, and not every one. The sample holds some 130,000 clones, 75% to 80% seen once. The specimen sequenced was PBMCs. The source of these receptors is a man younger than 40 in good health and CMV-seronegative. Each CDR3 is given with its conserved first and last residue. A D gene is named only where the DNA matches it firmly. Not all rows give a size; the values are once, few, many and, for expanded clones, a class.

j_call clone_size d_call cdr3_length v_call cdr3_nt cdr3_aa
TRBJ2-1 - TRBD1 16 TRBV28 TGTGCCAGCAGTTTAACCGGGACAGGGTCCTACAATGAGCAGTTCTTC CASSLTGTGSYNEQFF
TRBJ1-5 - - 15 TRBV11-2 TGTGCCAGCAGCTTATCACAGGGAGGCAATCAGCCCCAGCATTTT CASSLSQGGNQPQHF
TRBJ2-5 - TRBD1 17 TRBV7-8 TGTGCCAGCAGCTTAAGGGCTCAGGGGGCGATTAGAGAGACCCAGTACTTC CASSLRAQGAIRETQYF
TRBJ2-2 few - 13 TRBV27 TGTGCCAGCAGTTCTTGGGGGGCCGGGGAGCTGTTTTTT CASSSWGAGELFF
TRBJ2-5 - TRBD2 13 TRBV2 TGTGCCGCGGGGACTAGCGGCCAAGAGACCCAGTACTTC CAAGTSGQETQYF
TRBJ2-7 - TRBD2 14 TRBV5-4 TGTGCCAGCAGCTTCTCCGGGACTAGCGGCGAGCAGTACTTC CASSFSGTSGEQYF
TRBJ2-3 - TRBD2 14 TRBV2 TGTGCCGGTGGGGGACTAGCGGGCACAGATACGCAGTATTTT CAGGGLAGTDTQYF
TRBJ2-5 - - 14 TRBV6-1 TGTGCCAGCAGTGAAGGGCAGTATCAAGAGACCCAGTACTTC CASSEGQYQETQYF
TRBJ2-7 - - 14 TRBV10-2 TGCGCCAACTTCAGGGTGGAGTACCTCTACGAGCAGTACTTC CANFRVEYLYEQYF
TRBJ2-7 once - 14 TRBV10-2 TGCGCCAGCAGTTATAGGCGCGGGCCCTACGAGCAGTACTTC CASSYRRGPYEQYF
TRBJ1-5 - - 15 TRBV7-8 TGTGCCAGCAGCTTCGGGGGTTATAGCAATCAGCCCCAGCATTTT CASSFGGYSNQPQHF
TRBJ2-3 - TRBD1 15 TRBV5-1 TGCGCCAGCACTAAGGGACAGGGGAGCACAGATACGCAGTATTTT CASTKGQGSTDTQYF
TRBJ2-5 few - 13 TRBV29-1 TGCAGCGTCCCGGGACAAATAATAGAGACCCAGTACTTC CSVPGQIIETQYF
TRBJ2-3 few TRBD2 16 TRBV7-8 TGTGCCAGCAGCCTACGGACTAGCGGGAGCCGCGATACGCAGTATTTT CASSLRTSGSRDTQYF
TRBJ2-2 - - 15 TRBV7-3 TGTGCCAGCAGCTTACAGGGGCCGAACACCGGGGAGCTGTTTTTT CASSLQGPNTGELFF
TRBJ2-1 - TRBD2 16 TRBV9 TGTGCCAGCACTAGCGGGGTCTTAAGCTCCTACAATGAGCAGTTCTTC CASTSGVLSSYNEQFF
TRBJ1-3 once TRBD1 14 TRBV9 TGTGCCAGCAGCTCCAGACAGGGTGGAAACACCATATATTTT CASSSRQGGNTIYF
TRBJ1-5 - - 12 TRBV28 TGTGCCAGCAGTTTAGGCCTTCAGCCCCAGCATTTT CASSLGLQPQHF
TRBJ1-3 once - 13 TRBV28 TGTGCCAGCAGTTGGCACTCTGGAAACACCATATATTTT CASSWHSGNTIYF
TRBJ2-3 - - 16 TRBV28 TGTGCCAGCACCAAGGGGGGGCTGCTCAGCACAGATACGCAGTATTTT CASTKGGLLSTDTQYF
TRBJ1-2 - - 14 TRBV7-2 TGTGCCAGCAGCTCGTACGGGACACACTATGGCTACACCTTC CASSSYGTHYGYTF
TRBJ1-2 - TRBD1 17 TRBV5-5 TGTGCCAGCAGCCCGGGACAGACTCCTCTGTCTAACTATGGCTACACCTTC CASSPGQTPLSNYGYTF
TRBJ2-7 - TRBD2 16 TRBV5-1 TGCGCCAGCAGCCTGGGTAGGACTAGCGGTTACTACGAGCAGTACTTC CASSLGRTSGYYEQYF
TRBJ1-1 - TRBD1 14 TRBV5-1 TGCGCCAGCAGTAGGGACAGCATGAACACTGAAGCTTTCTTT CASSRDSMNTEAFF
TRBJ2-7 - TRBD2 15 TRBV19 TGTGCCAGTAGTTTCTCGGGGGGTAGTTCCTACGAGCAGTACTTC CASSFSGGSSYEQYF
TRBJ1-4 - TRBD1 16 TRBV27 TGTGCCAGCAGTTTGGTCAGGGGGATAAAACTTGAGAAACTGTTTTTT CASSLVRGIKLEKLFF
TRBJ1-5 - TRBD1 16 TRBV30 TGTGCCTGGAGCGGGTCCTATGGCAGGGGGCATCAGCCCCAGCATTTT CAWSGSYGRGHQPQHF
TRBJ2-3 - - 16 TRBV5-8 TGTGCCAGCAGCTTGGTGGGACTCGCTAGCACAGATACGCAGTATTTT CASSLVGLASTDTQYF
TRBJ1-2 - TRBD1 15 TRBV27 TGTGCCAGCAGAACATGGATAACAGGGGAGAATGGCTACACCTTC CASRTWITGENGYTF
TRBJ2-7 few - 13 TRBV5-4 TGTGCCAGCAGCTTGGAATCTAGTTCCGAGCAGTACTTC CASSLESSSEQYF
TRBJ2-7 - TRBD2 15 TRBV5-1 TGCGCCAGCAGCTTGTCGGTAGCGGGAGCCTACGAGCAGTACTTC CASSLSVAGAYEQYF
TRBJ2-1 - - 12 TRBV10-2 TGCGCCATCGGGCGGGCATACAATGAGCAGTTCTTC CAIGRAYNEQFF
TRBJ1-4 - - 16 TRBV7-7 TGTGCTAGCAGCTCTAAAGGACTGGCAACTAATGAAAAACTGTTTTTT CASSSKGLATNEKLFF
TRBJ1-5 - TRBD1 18 TRBV2 TGTGCCAGCAGGGCCGGGACAGGGAACACATATAGCAATCAGCCCCAGCATTTT CASRAGTGNTYSNQPQHF
TRBJ1-5 - TRBD1 14 TRBV6-1 TGTGCCAGCAGTGAACTAGACAGGGATCAGCCCCAGCATTTT CASSELDRDQPQHF
TRBJ1-2 - TRBD1 15 TRBV5-1 TGCGCCAGCAGCTTTGAGGACAGGCCACTCTATGGCTACACCTTC CASSFEDRPLYGYTF
TRBJ2-7 once TRBD1 16 TRBV11-2 TGTGCCAGCAGCCCCCGTCCGGGACAGGGACCCTACGAGCAGTACTTC CASSPRPGQGPYEQYF
TRBJ1-1 once - 14 TRBV5-1 TGCGCCAGCAGCCGGTCGTCTGGAGAAACTGAAGCTTTCTTT CASSRSSGETEAFF
TRBJ2-5 - - 13 TRBV25-1 TGTGCCAGCAGTGAGCCCGGTCCCGAGACCCAGTACTTC CASSEPGPETQYF
TRBJ2-7 - - 12 TRBV11-2 TGTGCCAGCAGCCCCATAGGGAGCGAGCAGTACTTC CASSPIGSEQYF
TRBJ2-5 - - 17 TRBV5-4 TGTGCCAGCAGCTCGATACTGGAGGGTCTGGGCAAAGAGACCCAGTACTTC CASSSILEGLGKETQYF
TRBJ2-7 once TRBD2 15 TRBV10-3 TGTGCCATCAGTGAGACTAGCGGGAGCTCCTACGAGCAGTACTTC CAISETSGSSYEQYF
TRBJ2-5 - - 12 TRBV6-5 TGTGCCAGCAGTTACTCCAGGGGATCCCAGTACTTC CASSYSRGSQYF
TRBJ1-3 - TRBD1 13 TRBV5-1 TGCGCCAGCCGACAGGGTTCCGGAAACACCATATATTTT CASRQGSGNTIYF
TRBJ2-3 - - 14 TRBV30 TGTGCCTGGAGCCTAGGGGGGGGCACAGATACGCAGTATTTT CAWSLGGGTDTQYF
TRBJ1-5 - TRBD1 14 TRBV19 TGTGCCAGTTCCGGGACAGGGGGTGGTCAGCCCCAGCATTTT CASSGTGGGQPQHF